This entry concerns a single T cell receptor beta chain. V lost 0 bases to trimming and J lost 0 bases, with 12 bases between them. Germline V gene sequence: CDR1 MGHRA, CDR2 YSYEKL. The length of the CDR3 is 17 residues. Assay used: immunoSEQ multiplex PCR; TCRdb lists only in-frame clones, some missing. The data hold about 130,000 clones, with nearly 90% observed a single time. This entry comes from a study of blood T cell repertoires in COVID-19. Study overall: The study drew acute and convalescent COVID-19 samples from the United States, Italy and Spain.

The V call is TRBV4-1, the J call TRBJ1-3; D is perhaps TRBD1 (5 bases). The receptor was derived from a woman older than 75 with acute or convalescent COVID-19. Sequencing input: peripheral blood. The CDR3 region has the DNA TGCGCCAGCAGCCAAGATTGGACATACGGCTCTGGAAACACCATATATTTT. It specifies CASSQDWTYGSGNTIYF.